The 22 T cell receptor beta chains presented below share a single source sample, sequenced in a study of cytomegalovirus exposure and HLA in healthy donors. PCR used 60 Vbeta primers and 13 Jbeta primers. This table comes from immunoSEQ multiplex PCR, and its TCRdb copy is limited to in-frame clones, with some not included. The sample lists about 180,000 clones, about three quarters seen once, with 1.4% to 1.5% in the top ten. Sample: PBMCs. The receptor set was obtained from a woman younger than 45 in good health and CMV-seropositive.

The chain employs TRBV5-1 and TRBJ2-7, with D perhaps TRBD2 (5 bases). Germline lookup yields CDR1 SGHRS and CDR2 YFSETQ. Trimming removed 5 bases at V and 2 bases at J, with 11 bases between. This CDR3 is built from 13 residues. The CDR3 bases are TGCGCCAGCAGTGGCGGGTTGACCTACGAGCAGTACTTC. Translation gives CASSGGLTYEQYF. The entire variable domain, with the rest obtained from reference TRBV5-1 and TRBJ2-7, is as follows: KAGVTQTPRYLIKTRGQQVTLSCSPISGHRSVSWYQQTPGQGLQFLFEYFSETQRNKGNFPGRFSGRQFSNSRSEMNVSTLELGDSALYLCASSGGLTYEQYFGPGTRLTVT.

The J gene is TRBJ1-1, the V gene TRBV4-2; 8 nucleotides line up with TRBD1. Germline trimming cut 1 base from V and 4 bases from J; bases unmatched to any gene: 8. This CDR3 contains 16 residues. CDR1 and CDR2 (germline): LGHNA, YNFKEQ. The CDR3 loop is CASSQGPTGGGTEAFF. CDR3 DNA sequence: TGTGCCAGCAGCCAAGGTCCAACAGGGGGAGGCACTGAAGCTTTCTTT.

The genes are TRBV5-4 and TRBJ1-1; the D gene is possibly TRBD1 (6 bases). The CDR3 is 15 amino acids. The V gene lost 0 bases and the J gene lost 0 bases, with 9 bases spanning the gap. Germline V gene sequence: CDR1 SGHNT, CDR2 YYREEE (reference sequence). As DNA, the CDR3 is TGTGCCAGCAGCTTGGGGGGGCTCATGAACACTGAAGCTTTCTTT. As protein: CASSLGGLMNTEAFF.

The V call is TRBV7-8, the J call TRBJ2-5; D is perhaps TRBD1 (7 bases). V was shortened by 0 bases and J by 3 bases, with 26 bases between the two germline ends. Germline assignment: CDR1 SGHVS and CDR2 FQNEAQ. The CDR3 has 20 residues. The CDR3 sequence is CASSLAGGVGGQDSKETQYF. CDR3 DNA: TGTGCCAGCAGCTTAGCGGGGGGAGTTGGAGGACAGGACTCTAAAGAGACCCAGTACTTC.

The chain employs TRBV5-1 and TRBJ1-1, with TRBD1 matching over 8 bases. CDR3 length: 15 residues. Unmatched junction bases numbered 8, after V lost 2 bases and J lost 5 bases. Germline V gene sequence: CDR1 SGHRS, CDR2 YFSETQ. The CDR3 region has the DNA TGCGCCAGCAGCTTTTCGACCACAGGGGGGACTGAAGCTTTCTTT. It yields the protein CASSFSTTGGTEAFF.

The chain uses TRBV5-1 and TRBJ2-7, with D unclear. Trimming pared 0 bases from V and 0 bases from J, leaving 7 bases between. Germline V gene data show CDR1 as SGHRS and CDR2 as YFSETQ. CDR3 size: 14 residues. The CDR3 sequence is CASSLGAGSYEQYF. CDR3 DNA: TGCGCCAGCAGCTTGGGGGCAGGCTCCTACGAGCAGTACTTC.

The CDR3 reads CASTLPGRDYGYTF. For the CDR3, the DNA is TGTGCCAGCACTTTACCGGGGAGAGACTATGGCTACACCTTC. This chain uses TRBV21-1 with TRBJ1-2. TRBV21-1 is termed a pseudogene. This CDR3 is 14 amino acids long.

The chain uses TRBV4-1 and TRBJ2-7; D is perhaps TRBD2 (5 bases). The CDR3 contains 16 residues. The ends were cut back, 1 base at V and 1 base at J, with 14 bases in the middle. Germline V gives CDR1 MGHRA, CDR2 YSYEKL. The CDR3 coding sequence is TGCGCCAGCAGCCAAGTAAAGGCGGGTTCTTCCTACGAGCAGTACTTC. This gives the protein CASSQVKAGSSYEQYF.

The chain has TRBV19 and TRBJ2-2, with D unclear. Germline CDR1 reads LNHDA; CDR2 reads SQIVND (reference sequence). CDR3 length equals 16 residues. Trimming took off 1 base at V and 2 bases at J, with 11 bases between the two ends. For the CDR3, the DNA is TGTGCCAGTAGTATAGGGGCAGGTCTCAACACCGGGGAGCTGTTTTTT. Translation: CASSIGAGLNTGELFF.

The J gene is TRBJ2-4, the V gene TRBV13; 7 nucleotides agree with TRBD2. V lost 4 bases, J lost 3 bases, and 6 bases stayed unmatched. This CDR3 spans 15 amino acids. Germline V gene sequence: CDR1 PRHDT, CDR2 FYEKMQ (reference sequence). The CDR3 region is CASSSTGGLKNIQYF. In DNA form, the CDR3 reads TGTGCCAGCAGCTCCACGGGAGGACTCAAAAACATTCAGTACTTC.

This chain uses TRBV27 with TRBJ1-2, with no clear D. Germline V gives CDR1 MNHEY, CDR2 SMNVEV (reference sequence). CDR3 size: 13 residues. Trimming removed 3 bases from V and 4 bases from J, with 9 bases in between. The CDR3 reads CASSFTGSYGYTF. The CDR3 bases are TGTGCCAGCAGTTTCACGGGGTCCTATGGCTACACCTTC.

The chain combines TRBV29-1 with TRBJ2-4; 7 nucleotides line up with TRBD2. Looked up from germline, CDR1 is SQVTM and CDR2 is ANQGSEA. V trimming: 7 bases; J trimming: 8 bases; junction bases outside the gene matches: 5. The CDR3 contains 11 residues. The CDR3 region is CSAWGGDIQYF. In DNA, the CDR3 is TGCAGCGCTTGGGGGGGGGACATTCAGTACTTC.

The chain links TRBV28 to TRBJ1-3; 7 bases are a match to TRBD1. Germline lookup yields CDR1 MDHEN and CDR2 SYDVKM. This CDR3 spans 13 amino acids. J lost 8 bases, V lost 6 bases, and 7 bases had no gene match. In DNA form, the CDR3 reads TGTGCCAGCAGCCCTGACAGGGAATACACCATATATTTT. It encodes CASSPDREYTIYF.

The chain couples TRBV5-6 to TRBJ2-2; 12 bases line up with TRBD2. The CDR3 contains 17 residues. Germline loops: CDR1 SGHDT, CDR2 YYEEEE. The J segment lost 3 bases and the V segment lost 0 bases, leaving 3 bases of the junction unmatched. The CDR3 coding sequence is TGTGCCAGCAGCTTGGCGGGACTAGCGGGCTACACCGGGGAGCTGTTTTTT. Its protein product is CASSLAGLAGYTGELFF.

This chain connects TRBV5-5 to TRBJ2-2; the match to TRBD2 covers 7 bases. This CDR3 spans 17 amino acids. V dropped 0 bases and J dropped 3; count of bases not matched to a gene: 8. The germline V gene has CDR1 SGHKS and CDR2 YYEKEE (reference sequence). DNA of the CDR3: TGTGCCAGCAGCTTGGCAGCTGGCGGGAGCTACACCGGGGAGCTGTTTTTT. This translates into CASSLAAGGSYTGELFF.

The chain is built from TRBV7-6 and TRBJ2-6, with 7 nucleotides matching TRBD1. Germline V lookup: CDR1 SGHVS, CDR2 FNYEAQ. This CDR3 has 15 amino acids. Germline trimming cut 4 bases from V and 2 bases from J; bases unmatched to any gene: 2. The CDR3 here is CASSSGQAGANVLTF. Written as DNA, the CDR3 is TGTGCCAGCAGCTCCGGACAGGCTGGGGCCAACGTCCTGACTTTC.

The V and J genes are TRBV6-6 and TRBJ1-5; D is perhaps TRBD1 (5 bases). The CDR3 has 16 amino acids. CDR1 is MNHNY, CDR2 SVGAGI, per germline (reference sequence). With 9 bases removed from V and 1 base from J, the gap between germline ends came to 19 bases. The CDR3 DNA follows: TGTGCCAGTACGAAAGCTCAGGGCCCCAGCAATCAGCCCCAGCATTTT. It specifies CASTKAQGPSNQPQHF.

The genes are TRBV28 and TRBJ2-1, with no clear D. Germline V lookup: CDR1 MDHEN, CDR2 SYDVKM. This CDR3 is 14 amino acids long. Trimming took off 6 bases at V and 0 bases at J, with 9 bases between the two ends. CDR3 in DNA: TGTGCCAGCAGGGCGGCGAGCTCCTACAATGAGCAGTTCTTC. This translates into CASRAASSYNEQFF.

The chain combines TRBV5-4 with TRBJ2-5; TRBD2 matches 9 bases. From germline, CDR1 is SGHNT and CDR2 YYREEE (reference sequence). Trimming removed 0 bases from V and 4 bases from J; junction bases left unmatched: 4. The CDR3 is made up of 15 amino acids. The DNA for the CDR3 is TGTGCCAGCAGCTTGGATCTTAGCGGGAGAGAGACCCAGTACTTC. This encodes CASSLDLSGRETQYF.

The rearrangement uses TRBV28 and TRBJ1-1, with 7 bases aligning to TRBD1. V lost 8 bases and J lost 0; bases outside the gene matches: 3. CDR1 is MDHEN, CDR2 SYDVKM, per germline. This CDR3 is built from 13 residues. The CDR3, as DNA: TGTGCCAGCCGGGGACAGATGAACACTGAAGCTTTCTTT. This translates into CASRGQMNTEAFF. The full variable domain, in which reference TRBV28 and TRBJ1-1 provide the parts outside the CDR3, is DVKVTQSSRYLVKRTGEKVFLECVQDMDHENMFWYRQDPGLGLRLIYFSYDVKMKEKGDIPEGYSVSREKKERFSLILESASTNQTSMYLCASRGQMNTEAFFGQGTRLTVV.

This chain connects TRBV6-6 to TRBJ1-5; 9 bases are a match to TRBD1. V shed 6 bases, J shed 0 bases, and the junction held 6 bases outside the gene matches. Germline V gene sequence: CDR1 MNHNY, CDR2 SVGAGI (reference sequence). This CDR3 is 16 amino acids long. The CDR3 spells CASSPPGQGSNQPQHF. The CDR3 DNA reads TGTGCCAGCAGCCCCCCGGGACAGGGTAGCAATCAGCCCCAGCATTTT.

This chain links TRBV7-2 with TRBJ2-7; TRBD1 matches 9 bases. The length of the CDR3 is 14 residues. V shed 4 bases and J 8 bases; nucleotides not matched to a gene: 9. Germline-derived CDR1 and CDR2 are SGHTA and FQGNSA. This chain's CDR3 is CASSSAAGTGKQYF. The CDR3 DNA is TGTGCCAGCAGCTCCGCAGCTGGGACAGGGAAGCAGTACTTC.